Detailed here is one T cell receptor (beta chain). The CDR3 length is 13 residues. Trimming cost V 4 bases and J 1 base, with 8 bases left between them. Germline loops: CDR1 SGHNT, CDR2 YYREEE (reference sequence). This sample was included in a study of control samples from healthy donors and cancer patients. Repertoires were generated with immunoSEQ multiplex PCR, while TCRdb's copy carries only in-frame clones and drops some. This sample yields around 180,000 clones, of which about 86% are seen a single time; approximately 4.9% belongs to the top ten. V usage is TRBV5-4 and J usage is TRBJ2-5; D is possibly TRBD1 (5 bases). The sample comprised blood. This TCR was sampled from a woman in her 30s in good health. Here the CDR3 DNA reads TGTGCCAGCAGCCACCAGGGCCAAGAGACCCAGTACTTC. Amino acid sequence: CASSHQGQETQYF.